Each of the 22 T cell receptor beta chains below was sequenced from the same sample in a study of blood T cell repertoires in COVID-19. Here immunoSEQ multiplex PCR was the method, and the copy in TCRdb shows in-frame clones only, minus some. This table holds roughly 160,000 clones, around 80% found once. The material sequenced was PBMCs or T cells enriched from blood (not recorded which). These receptors were obtained from a woman in her 70s in a cohort exposed to, infected with or recovered from COVID-19 (not recorded which).

CDR3 residues: CASSQPTGGVLDTEAFF. CDR3 sequence (DNA): TGTGCCAGCAGTCAACCTACAGGGGGCGTTTTGGACACTGAAGCTTTCTTT. The chain combines TRBV5-4 with TRBJ1-1, with 9 bases fitting TRBD1. The germline V gene has CDR1 SGHNT and CDR2 YYREEE (reference sequence). V lost 5 bases to trimming and J lost 3 bases; unmatched junction nucleotides: 14. This CDR3 has 17 amino acids.

Points on this clone: This sample also contains other DNA sequences that code for the same CDR3. CDR3 in amino acids: CASRKGGAGSYEQYF. The DNA for the CDR3 is TGTGCCAGCAGGAAAGGGGGCGCTGGGTCCTACGAGCAGTACTTC. The gene calls are TRBV28 and TRBJ2-7; the match to TRBD1 covers 7 bases. The trim removed 6 bases at V and 1 base at J, leaving 9 bases unmatched. The CDR3 is 15 residues long. The germline gives CDR1 MDHEN, CDR2 SYDVKM. Looking up the rest from reference TRBV28 and TRBJ2-7 gives the full variable domain: DVKVTQSSRYLVKRTGEKVFLECVQDMDHENMFWYRQDPGLGLRLIYFSYDVKMKEKGDIPEGYSVSREKKERFSLILESASTNQTSMYLCASRKGGAGSYEQYFGPGTRLTVT.

This clone was counted only a few times. The rearrangement uses TRBV6-5 and TRBJ2-7, with 7 bases matching TRBD1. Germline V gene lookup returns CDR1 MNHEY and CDR2 SVGAGI. V shed 6 bases and J 2 bases; nucleotides not matched to a gene: 10. The CDR3 runs to 15 residues. CDR3: CASRNGTALAYEQYF. The CDR3 DNA sequence: TGTGCCAGCAGGAACGGGACAGCCCTGGCCTACGAGCAGTACTTC.

With regard to this clone: Its ends do not fully match the called genes, so a read error is possible. Different DNA sequences within this sample yield the same CDR3. The rearrangement uses TRBV25-1 and TRBJ2-2, with 8 bases fitting TRBD1. CDR1 and CDR2 (germline): MGHDK, SYGVNS. This CDR3 contains 15 residues. Written as DNA, the CDR3 is TGTGCCAGCACTGGGACAGGAGTGAACACCGGAGAGCTGTTTTTT. Translated, it gives CASTGTGVNTGELFF.

The rearrangement uses TRBV5-5 and TRBJ2-3, with no clear D. Trimming shortened V by 3 bases and J by 5 bases, and 10 bases separated the two germline ends. The CDR3 covers 13 residues. Germline V gene lookup returns CDR1 SGHKS and CDR2 YYEKEE (reference sequence). For the CDR3, the DNA is TGTGCCAGCAGCTCACCCAACGGAGATACGCAGTATTTT. It yields the protein CASSSPNGDTQYF. Looking up the rest from reference TRBV5-5 and TRBJ2-3 gives the full variable domain: DAGVTQSPTHLIKTRGQQVTLRCSPISGHKSVSWYQQVLGQGPQFIFQYYEKEERGRGNFPDRFSARQFPNYSSELNVNALLLGDSALYLCASSSPNGDTQYFGPGTRLTVL.

The V and J genes are TRBV2 and TRBJ2-1; 7 bases agree with TRBD1. CDR1 SNHLY and CDR2 FYNNEI come from the germline V gene. J gave up 7 bases and V 2 bases, and 5 bases lay outside the gene matches. This CDR3 comprises 14 residues. The CDR3 protein is CASSERQGVNEQFF. The DNA of the CDR3 is TGTGCCAGCAGTGAAAGGCAGGGGGTTAATGAGCAGTTCTTC.

The rearrangement links TRBV6-2 or TRBV6-3 to TRBJ2-1, with TRBD1 matching 10 bases. There are 15 residues in the CDR3. Germline CDR1 MNHEY, CDR2 SVGEGT. Germline trimming cut 5 bases from V and 6 bases from J; bases unmatched to any gene: 7. CDR3 nucleotides: TGTGCCAGCAGTCTATGGGGGACAGGGGTCAATGAGCAGTTCTTC. As protein: CASSLWGTGVNEQFF.

The V call is TRBV15, the J call TRBJ1-5, with D perhaps TRBD1 (5 bases). This CDR3 spans 20 amino acids. CDR1 and CDR2 (germline): LNHNV, YYDKDF (reference sequence). The V end was cut by 5 bases, the J end by 2 bases, with 28 bases between. CDR3 amino acids: CATSESGKSRRGDGNQPQHF. The CDR3 DNA follows: TGTGCCACCAGCGAATCGGGTAAATCCCGACGGGGGGATGGCAATCAGCCCCAGCATTTT.

This sequence joins TRBV28 and TRBJ2-3, with D possibly matching TRBD2 (7 bases). There are 16 residues in the CDR3. The ends were cut back, 6 bases at V and 3 bases at J, with 19 bases in the middle. Looked up from germline, CDR1 is MDHEN and CDR2 is SYDVKM. The DNA of the CDR3 is TGTGCCAGCAGCTCTGGGGGGGCAGGCCAGACAGATACGCAGTATTTT. Amino acids: CASSSGGAGQTDTQYF.

The J gene is TRBJ1-2, the V gene TRBV4-3; no definite D call. Germline V gives CDR1 LGHNA, CDR2 YSLEER. This CDR3 contains 16 residues. Deletions cut 0 bases from V and 4 bases from J, with 15 bases between. The chain's CDR3 is CASSQDSIRDFYGYTF. The CDR3 region has the DNA TGCGCCAGCAGCCAAGACTCGATCCGGGATTTCTATGGCTACACCTTC.

V gene TRBV9 combines with J gene TRBJ2-1, with TRBD2 identical over 9 bases. The CDR3 loop spans 16 amino acids. CDR1 and CDR2 from the germline V gene are SGDLS and YYNGEE. Germline trimming cut 3 bases from V and 8 bases from J; bases unmatched to any gene: 12. CDR3: CASSAAAGLALDEQFF. CDR3 sequence (DNA): TGTGCCAGCAGCGCTGCGGCGGGACTAGCTTTGGATGAGCAGTTCTTC.

This clone was counted once. The chain carries TRBV14 and TRBJ1-4; possible D gene TRBD1, 6 bases. Germline V CDR1 and CDR2: SGHDN, FVKESK. Trimming removed 1 base at V and 0 bases at J, with 12 bases between. The CDR3 covers 17 residues. In DNA, the CDR3 is TGTGCCAGCAGCCAAGCCGGACAGAACCCAACTAATGAAAAACTGTTTTTT. Amino acid sequence: CASSQAGQNPTNEKLFF.

This clone came up once. This chain connects TRBV28 to TRBJ1-2; 10 nucleotides align to TRBD1. The J segment lost 6 bases and the V segment lost 8 bases, leaving 9 bases of the junction unmatched. The CDR3 is 14 amino acids. Germline V gene lookup returns CDR1 MDHEN and CDR2 SYDVKM. CDR3 amino acids: CASDKTGGANGYTF. CDR3 DNA sequence: TGTGCCAGCGATAAGACAGGGGGCGCGAATGGCTACACCTTC.

The chain recombines TRBV28 with TRBJ2-7, with 7 bases identical to TRBD1. There are 17 residues in the CDR3. CDR1 and CDR2 from the germline V gene are MDHEN and SYDVKM. The junction had 17 bases not matched to a gene; V was cut back by 3 bases and J by 6 bases. In nucleotides, the CDR3 is TGTGCCAGCAGTTTCCCCGGTGGGGGCAGGGGGTTTTTCGAGCAGTACTTC. Translating it yields CASSFPGGGRGFFEQYF.

The chain combines TRBV28 with TRBJ2-2, with D tentatively TRBD1 (6 bases). The CDR3 is made up of 15 amino acids. Deletions cut 6 bases from V and 4 bases from J, with 15 bases between. Germline CDR1 is MDHEN and CDR2 is SYDVKM. CDR3 sequence: CASSPTGQGTGELFF. CDR3 DNA: TGTGCCAGCAGCCCGACAGGTCAGGGCACCGGGGAGCTGTTTTTT. Based on the CDR3 plus reference TRBV28 and TRBJ2-2, the full variable domain is DVKVTQSSRYLVKRTGEKVFLECVQDMDHENMFWYRQDPGLGLRLIYFSYDVKMKEKGDIPEGYSVSREKKERFSLILESASTNQTSMYLCASSPTGQGTGELFFGEGSRLTVL.

This rearrangement joins TRBV7-6 to TRBJ2-7; D gene uncertain. V gave up 4 bases and J gave up 0 bases, with 13 bases separating them. This CDR3 is built from 15 residues. Germline V gene sequence: CDR1 SGHVS, CDR2 FNYEAQ. CDR3 DNA: TGTGCCAGCAGCTCCACGGCGGCCCACTCCTACGAGCAGTACTTC. Protein: CASSSTAAHSYEQYF.

In DNA, the CDR3 is TGTGCCACCAGCGGCACCTACAGGGGGTTAGGGCCGAAAGGAAACACCATATATTTT. This translates into CATSGTYRGLGPKGNTIYF. V and J are TRBV15 and TRBJ1-3, with 8 nucleotides matching TRBD1. V was pared by 5 bases and J by 4 bases, with 19 bases of the junction left unmatched. The CDR3 totals 19 residues. The germline CDR1 and CDR2 sequences are LNHNV and YYDKDF (reference sequence).

The V and J genes are TRBV5-5 and TRBJ2-5; TRBD2 agrees at 10 bases. This CDR3 has 14 amino acids. Looked up from germline, CDR1 is SGHKS and CDR2 is YYEKEE (reference sequence). The trim removed 2 bases at V and 5 bases at J, leaving 3 bases unmatched. The CDR3 coding sequence is TGTGCCAGCAGCTTAGCGGGAGGGCCGGAGACCCAGTACTTC. Translated, it gives CASSLAGGPETQYF.

The DNA for the CDR3 is TGCGCCAGCAGCTACAGACAGGGCCCTTACACTGAAGCTTTCTTT. Translating gives CASSYRQGPYTEAFF. The chain has TRBV4-3 and TRBJ1-1; 7 bases line up with TRBD1. The CDR3 sequence is 15 residues long. CDR1 LGHNA and CDR2 YSLEER come from the germline V gene. With 5 bases clipped from V and 3 bases from J, the junction kept 9 bases outside the gene matches.

This clone was seen a handful of times. The rearrangement links TRBV11-2 to TRBJ1-1, with D tentatively TRBD1 (5 bases). Trimming stripped 0 bases from V and 6 bases from J, with 14 bases between. This CDR3 is 15 amino acids long. Germline assignment: CDR1 SGHAT and CDR2 FQNNGV. CDR3 region: CASSLEPGGVSEAFF. For the CDR3, the DNA is TGTGCCAGCAGCTTAGAGCCAGGAGGGGTTTCTGAAGCTTTCTTT.

The V and J genes are TRBV15 and TRBJ1-2, with D possibly matching TRBD1 (5 bases). The CDR3 runs 13 residues. Germline V gene data show CDR1 as LNHNV and CDR2 as YYDKDF (reference sequence). The germline V and J ends were trimmed by 3 bases and 8 bases, with 13 bases remaining between them. Here the CDR3 DNA reads TGTGCCACCAGCAGCCCGGGACTTATGGGCTACACCTTC. It yields the protein CATSSPGLMGYTF. The whole variable domain, filled in from reference TRBV15 and TRBJ1-2, reads DAMVIQNPRYQVTQFGKPVTLSCSQTLNHNVMYWYQQKSSQAPKLLFHYYDKDFNNEADTPDNFQSRRPNTSFCFLDIRSPGLGDTAMYLCATSSPGLMGYTFGSGTRLTVV.

The chain combines TRBV18 with TRBJ2-7; D not resolved. Trimming shortened V by 0 bases and J by 3 bases, and 9 bases separated the two germline ends. The CDR3 is 14 residues long. Looked up from germline, CDR1 is KGHSH and CDR2 is LQKENI. CDR3: CASSPPGSSYEQYF. DNA of the CDR3: TGTGCCAGCTCACCACCGGGCTCAAGCTACGAGCAGTACTTC.